Listed below are T cell receptor beta chains from one sample, sequenced in a study of blood T cell repertoires in COVID-19. Some clones are missing from TCRdb's copy, which holds only in-frame ones; the method was immunoSEQ multiplex PCR. The repertoire holds 150,000 to 200,000 clones, with about four fifths as singletons. Sequencing was done on a sample of PBMCs or T cells enriched from blood (not recorded which). These receptors were taken from a man in his fifties who had recovered from COVID-19. CDR3s leave out the opening cysteine and the closing phenylalanine or tryptophan.

V	J	CDR3
TRBV2	TRBJ2-3	ASWGQGAGTDTQY
TRBV18	TRBJ1-1	ASSPQLPGGGDTEAF
TRBV7-2	TRBJ2-7	ASSTQASQGYEQY
TRBV27	TRBJ2-7	ASSLTVYYEQY
TRBV5-1	TRBJ1-5	ASSLSVGQPQH
TRBV7-8	TRBJ1-3	ASSHTRGQAGNTIY
TRBV7-3	TRBJ2-1	ASSLSGSNNEQF
TRBV3-1/TRBV3-2	TRBJ2-1	ASSQDQGKGSYNEQF
TRBV18	TRBJ2-5	ASSRGQGIDETQY
TRBV5-4	TRBJ2-1	ASGSREESSYNEQF
TRBV15	TRBJ1-6	ATSRGGSESPLH
TRBV5-4	TRBJ2-7	ASSGGQGREQY
TRBV6-6	TRBJ2-3	ASRRLLAGGLKRTDTQY
TRBV6-5	TRBJ2-5	ASSYSGAVRGETQY
TRBV28	TRBJ2-7	ASSGPGTGYEQY
TRBV30	TRBJ1-5	AWSVWDINQPQH
TRBV14	TRBJ2-3	ASSLRLAGDTQY
TRBV30	TRBJ2-7	AWSAGGPYEQY
TRBV27	TRBJ1-6	ASSFTGNSPLH
TRBV14	TRBJ2-5	ASSLYLAGQETQY
TRBV15	TRBJ2-5	ATSRDWGTSGGQETQY
TRBV7-9	TRBJ1-4	ASSPRTGARGREKLF
TRBV28	TRBJ2-7	ASSQTGGTYEQY
TRBV28	TRBJ2-1	ASSPGYPEQF
TRBV27	TRBJ2-5	ASTPGGADGETQY
TRBV4-1	TRBJ2-1	ASGREGSYNEQF
TRBV28	TRBJ2-7	ASSPSGGAKRNEQY
TRBV19	TRBJ2-7	ATQRGDRPYEQY